Listed below are T cell receptor beta chains from one sample, sequenced in a study of technical replicates of blood from a few donors. Data came from immunoSEQ multiplex PCR; TCRdb stores just in-frame clones and leaves some out. Of under 85,000 clones listed, approximately 96% are singletons. The sample comprised T cells isolated from PBMCs. The source of these receptors is a human donor in good health. The CDR3 runs from the conserved cysteine through the conserved F or W. A D gene is named only where the DNA matches it firmly. The listing skips clone size in some rows; elsewhere it reads once, few, many or a size class.

j_call	v_call	clone_size	d_call	cdr3_nt	cdr3_aa
TRBJ2-7	TRBV28	.	.	TGTGCCAGCAGACCGCGGGGTTACTCCTACGAGCAGTACTTC	CASRPRGYSYEQYF
TRBJ2-7	TRBV7-9	.	TRBD2	TGTGCCAGCAGCTCCTCCGGGACTAGCGGGAGTTTATACGAGCAGTACTTC	CASSSSGTSGSLYEQYF
TRBJ2-2	TRBV19	few	.	TGTGCCAGTAGTATAGGGGGAGTCACCGGGGAGCTGTTTTTT	CASSIGGVTGELFF
TRBJ1-5	TRBV15	.	.	TGTGCCACCCAGGCGGACTATAGCAATCAGCCCCAGCATTTT	CATQADYSNQPQHF
TRBJ2-3	TRBV27	once	TRBD2	TGTGCCAGCAGACTAGCGGGAGGGGGCACAGATACGCAGTATTTT	CASRLAGGGTDTQYF
TRBJ2-1	TRBV5-4	.	.	TGTGCCAGCAGCTTGGGAGGGTCCTCCTACAATGAGCAGTTCTTC	CASSLGGSSYNEQFF
TRBJ1-5	TRBV28	.	TRBD1	TGTGCCAGCAGCCGACGGGACAGGTTTCAGCCCCAGCATTTT	CASSRRDRFQPQHF
TRBJ1-5	TRBV4-3	.	.	TGCGCCAGCAGCCAAGACAGGGGCCTTCAGAGGCCCCAGCATTTT	CASSQDRGLQRPQHF
TRBJ2-5	TRBV5-4	.	.	TGTGCCAGCAGCTTGAAACAGTACCAAGAGACCCAGTACTTC	CASSLKQYQETQYF
TRBJ1-1	TRBV27	.	.	TGTGCCAGCAGTTTTACTCGGGACACTGAAGCTTTCTTT	CASSFTRDTEAFF
TRBJ2-1	TRBV6-1	.	.	TGTGCCAGCAGTGTGTCGGGATTAACCTACAATGAGCAGTTCTTC	CASSVSGLTYNEQFF
TRBJ1-1	TRBV9	.	.	TGTGCCAGCAATGGGGGGGGGACGAACACTGAAGCTTTCTTT	CASNGGGTNTEAFF
TRBJ2-1	TRBV27	.	.	TGTGCCAGCAGTTTACTCAATGAGCAGTTCTTC	CASSLLNEQFF
TRBJ2-5	TRBV5-1	.	.	TGCGCCAGCAGCATAAACAGGGTTGAAGAGACCCAGTACTTC	CASSINRVEETQYF
TRBJ1-5	TRBV7-2	.	.	TGTGCCAGCAGCTTAGTCTCGGGGGGTCAGCCCCAGCATTTT	CASSLVSGGQPQHF
TRBJ2-3	TRBV7-2	.	TRBD2	TGTGCCAGCAGCTTAGCTAGCGGGAGCACAGATACGCAGTATTTT	CASSLASGSTDTQYF
TRBJ2-3	TRBV7-9	.	.	TGTGCCAGCAGCTTAGAACGGTCCACAGATACGCAGTATTTT	CASSLERSTDTQYF
TRBJ1-1	TRBV29-1	.	TRBD1	TGCAGCGTTCTGACAGGGATCATGAACACTGAAGCTTTCTTT	CSVLTGIMNTEAFF
TRBJ2-7	TRBV4-3	.	TRBD1	TGCGCCAGCAGCCAAGGGGACAGGGCCGGGTACGAGCAGTACTTC	CASSQGDRAGYEQYF
TRBJ2-1	TRBV7-6	.	.	TGTGCCAGCAGCCTTACTTCATACAATGAGCAGTTCTTC	CASSLTSYNEQFF